This T cell receptor beta chain was sequenced during a study of blood T cell repertoires in COVID-19. Study-level background: Researchers got acute and convalescent COVID-19 samples from the United States, Italy and Spain.

The assay was immunoSEQ multiplex PCR, and TCRdb's table has in-frame clones only and misses some. Altogether fewer than 400,000 clones are present, around 84% being singletons, with the ten largest covering under 2%. The germline V gene has CDR1 SEHNR and CDR2 FQNEAQ (reference sequence). This CDR3 region has 15 residues. V shed 1 base, J shed 8 bases, and the junction held 5 bases outside the gene matches. The sample consisted of PBMCs or T cells enriched from blood (not recorded which). This clonotype was sampled from a woman aged 25-40 years who had been exposed to COVID-19. This chain links TRBV7-9 with TRBJ1-6; 7 nucleotides match TRBD1. The CDR3 reads CASSLGGTEYSPLHF. CDR3 nucleotide sequence: TGTGCCAGCAGCTTAGGCGGGACAGAGTATTCACCCCTCCACTTT.